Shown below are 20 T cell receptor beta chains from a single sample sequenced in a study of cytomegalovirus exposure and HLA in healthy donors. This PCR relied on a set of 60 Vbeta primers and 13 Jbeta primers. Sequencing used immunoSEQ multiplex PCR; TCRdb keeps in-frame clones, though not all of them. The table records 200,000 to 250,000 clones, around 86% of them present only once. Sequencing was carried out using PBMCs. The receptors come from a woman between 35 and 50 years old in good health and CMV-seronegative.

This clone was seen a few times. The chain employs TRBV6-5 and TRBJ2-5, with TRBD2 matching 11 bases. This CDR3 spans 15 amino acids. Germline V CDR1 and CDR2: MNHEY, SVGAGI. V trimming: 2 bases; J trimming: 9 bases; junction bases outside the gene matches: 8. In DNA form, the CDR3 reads TGTGCCAGCAGTTACGGGACTAGCGGCCTAAGGGCCCAGTACTTC. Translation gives CASSYGTSGLRAQYF.

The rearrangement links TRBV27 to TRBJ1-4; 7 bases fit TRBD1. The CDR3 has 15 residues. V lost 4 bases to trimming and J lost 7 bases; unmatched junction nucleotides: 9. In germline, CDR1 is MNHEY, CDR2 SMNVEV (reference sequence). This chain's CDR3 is CASSSRQGRLEKLFF. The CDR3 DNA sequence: TGTGCCAGCAGTTCCAGACAGGGACGACTTGAAAAACTGTTTTTT.

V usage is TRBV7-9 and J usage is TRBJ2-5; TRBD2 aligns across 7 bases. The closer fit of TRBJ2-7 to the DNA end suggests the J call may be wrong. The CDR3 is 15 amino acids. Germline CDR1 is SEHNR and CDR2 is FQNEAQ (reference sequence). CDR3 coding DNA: TGTGCCAGCAGCCCCCGTTGGGAGGGCCAGTACGAGCAGTACTTC. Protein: CASSPRWEGQYEQYF.

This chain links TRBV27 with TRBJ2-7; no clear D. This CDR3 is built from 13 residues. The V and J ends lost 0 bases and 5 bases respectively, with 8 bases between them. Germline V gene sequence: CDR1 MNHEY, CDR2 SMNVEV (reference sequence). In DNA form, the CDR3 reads TGTGCCAGCAGTTTATCATGGGCCCACGAGCAGTACTTC. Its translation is CASSLSWAHEQYF.

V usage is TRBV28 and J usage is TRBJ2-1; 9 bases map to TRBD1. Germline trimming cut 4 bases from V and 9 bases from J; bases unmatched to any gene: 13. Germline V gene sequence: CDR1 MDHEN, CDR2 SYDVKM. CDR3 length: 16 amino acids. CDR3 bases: TGTGCCAGCAGTTCGGGACAGGGAAAAGGAAGGGTTGAGCAGTTCTTC. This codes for CASSSGQGKGRVEQFF.

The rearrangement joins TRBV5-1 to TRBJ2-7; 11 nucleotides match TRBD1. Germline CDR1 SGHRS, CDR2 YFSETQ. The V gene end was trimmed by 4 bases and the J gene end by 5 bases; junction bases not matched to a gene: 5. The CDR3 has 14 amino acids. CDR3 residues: CASSPGTGGDEQYF. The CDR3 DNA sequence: TGCGCCAGCAGCCCCGGGACAGGGGGTGACGAGCAGTACTTC.

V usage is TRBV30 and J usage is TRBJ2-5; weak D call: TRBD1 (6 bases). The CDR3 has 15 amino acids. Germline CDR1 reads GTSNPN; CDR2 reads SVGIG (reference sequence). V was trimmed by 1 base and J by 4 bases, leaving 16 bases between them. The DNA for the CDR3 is TGTGCCTGGAGTGACGGACAGTTTATTGGAGAGACCCAGTACTTC. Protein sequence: CAWSDGQFIGETQYF.

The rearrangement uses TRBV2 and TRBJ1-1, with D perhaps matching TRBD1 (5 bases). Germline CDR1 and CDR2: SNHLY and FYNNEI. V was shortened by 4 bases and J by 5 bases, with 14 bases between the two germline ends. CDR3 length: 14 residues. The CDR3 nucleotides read TGTGCCAGCAGTGCCACGGAGGGGCTGACTGAAGCTTTCTTT. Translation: CASSATEGLTEAFF.

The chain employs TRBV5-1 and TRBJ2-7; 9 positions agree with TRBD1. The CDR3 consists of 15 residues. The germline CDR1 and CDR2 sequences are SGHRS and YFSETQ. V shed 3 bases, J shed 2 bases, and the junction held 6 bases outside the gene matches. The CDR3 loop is CASSSGQGIAYEQYF. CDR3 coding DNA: TGCGCCAGCAGCTCTGGACAGGGGATAGCCTACGAGCAGTACTTC.

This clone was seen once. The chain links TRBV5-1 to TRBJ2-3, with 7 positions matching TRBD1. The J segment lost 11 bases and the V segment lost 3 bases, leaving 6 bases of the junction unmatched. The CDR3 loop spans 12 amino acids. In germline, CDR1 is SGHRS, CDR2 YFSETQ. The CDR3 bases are TGCGCCAGCAGCTACGGACAGGACCGGCAGTATTTT. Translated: CASSYGQDRQYF.

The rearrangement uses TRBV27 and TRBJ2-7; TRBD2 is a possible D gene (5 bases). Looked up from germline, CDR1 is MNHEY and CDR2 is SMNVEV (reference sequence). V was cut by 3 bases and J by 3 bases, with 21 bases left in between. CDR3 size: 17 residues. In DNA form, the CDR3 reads TGTGCCAGCAGTTTTGGGAGTTTTTCCCCTCCCGGCTACGAGCAGTACTTC. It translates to CASSFGSFSPPGYEQYF.

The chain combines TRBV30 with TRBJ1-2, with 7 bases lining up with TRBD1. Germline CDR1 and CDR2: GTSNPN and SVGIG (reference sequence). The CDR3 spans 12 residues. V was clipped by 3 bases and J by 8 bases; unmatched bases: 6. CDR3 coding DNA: TGTGCCTGGAGCTCGACAGGGAGAGGCTACACCTTC. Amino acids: CAWSSTGRGYTF.

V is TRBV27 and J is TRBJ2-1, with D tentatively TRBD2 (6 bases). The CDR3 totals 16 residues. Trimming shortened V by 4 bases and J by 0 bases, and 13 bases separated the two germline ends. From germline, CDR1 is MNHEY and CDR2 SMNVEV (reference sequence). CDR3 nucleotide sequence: TGTGCCAGCAGTTCACCCGGGAGCAGCTCCTACAATGAGCAGTTCTTC. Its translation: CASSSPGSSSYNEQFF.

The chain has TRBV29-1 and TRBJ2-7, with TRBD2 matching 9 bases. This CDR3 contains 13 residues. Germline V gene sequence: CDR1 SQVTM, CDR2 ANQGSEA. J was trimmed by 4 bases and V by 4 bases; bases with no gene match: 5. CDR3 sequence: CSVVLAGGYEQYF. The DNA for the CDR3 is TGCAGCGTTGTACTAGCGGGCGGATACGAGCAGTACTTC.

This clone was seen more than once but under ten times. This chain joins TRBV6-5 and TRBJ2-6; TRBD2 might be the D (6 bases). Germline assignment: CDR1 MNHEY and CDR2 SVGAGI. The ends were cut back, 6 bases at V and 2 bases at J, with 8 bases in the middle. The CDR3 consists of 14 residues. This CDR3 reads CASRREAGANVLTF. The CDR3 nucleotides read TGTGCCAGCAGAAGGGAGGCTGGGGCCAACGTCCTGACTTTC.

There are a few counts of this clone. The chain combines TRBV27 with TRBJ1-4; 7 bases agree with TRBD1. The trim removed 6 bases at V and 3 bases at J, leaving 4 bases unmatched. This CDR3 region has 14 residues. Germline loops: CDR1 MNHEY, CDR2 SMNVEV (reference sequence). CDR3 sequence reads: CASRRGPANEKLFF. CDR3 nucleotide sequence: TGTGCCAGCAGAAGGGGGCCGGCTAATGAAAAACTGTTTTTT.

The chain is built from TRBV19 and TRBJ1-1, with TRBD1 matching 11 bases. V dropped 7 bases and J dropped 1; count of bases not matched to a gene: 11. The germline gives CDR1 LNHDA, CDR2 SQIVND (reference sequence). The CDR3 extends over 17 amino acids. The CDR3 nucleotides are TGTGCCAGTATGACGGACAGGGGGCGACGTCCGAACACTGAAGCTTTCTTT. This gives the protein CASMTDRGRRPNTEAFF.

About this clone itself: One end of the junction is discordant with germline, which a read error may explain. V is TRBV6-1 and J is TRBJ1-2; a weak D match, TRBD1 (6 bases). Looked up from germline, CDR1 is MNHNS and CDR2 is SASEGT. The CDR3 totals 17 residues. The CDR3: CASSERGAGAANYGHTF. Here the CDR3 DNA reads TGTGCCAGCAGTGAAAGGGGTGCAGGGGCAGCTAACTATGGCCACACCTTC.

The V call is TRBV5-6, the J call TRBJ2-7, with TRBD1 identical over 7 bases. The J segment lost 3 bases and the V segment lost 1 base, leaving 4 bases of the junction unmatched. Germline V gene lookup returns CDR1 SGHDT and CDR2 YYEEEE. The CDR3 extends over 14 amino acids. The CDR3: CASSLYQGVYEQYF. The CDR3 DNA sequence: TGTGCCAGCAGCTTGTATCAGGGGGTCTACGAGCAGTACTTC.

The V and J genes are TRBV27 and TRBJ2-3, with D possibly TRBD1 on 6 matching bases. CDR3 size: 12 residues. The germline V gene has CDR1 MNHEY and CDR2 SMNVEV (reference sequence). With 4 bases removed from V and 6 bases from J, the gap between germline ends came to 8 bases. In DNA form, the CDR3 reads TGTGCCAGCAGTTCAGGGGTGGATACGCAGTATTTT. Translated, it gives CASSSGVDTQYF.